Below are 24 T cell receptor beta chains sequenced from a single sample in a study of Graves' ophthalmopathy and Graves' hyperthyroidism. RNA transcripts served as template for amplifying TCR beta CDR3 sequences. An opening RT-PCR round employed HTBI primers and preceded a second-round multiplex PCR. TCRdb re-analysed the multiplex PCR reads in MiXCR, keeping a single row per CDR3 protein. This sample has about 620,000 distinct CDR3 sequences, with 22% found just once. The sequenced sample was peripheral blood. The receptors here all came from a woman between 18 and 30 years old with stable Graves' hyperthyroidism. Some clones in this sample may be carry-over from other donors' samples.

In this sample, this clonotype turned up many times. The rearrangement uses TRBV11-3 and TRBJ2-2; 11 bases map to TRBD1. Germline values: CDR1 SGHNT, CDR2 YENEEA. V shed 5 bases, J shed 4 bases, and the junction held 9 bases outside the gene matches. The CDR3 extends over 17 amino acids. The CDR3 region is CASSLGQGALVTGELFF. DNA for the CDR3: TGTGCCAGCAGCCTAGGACAGGGGGCATTAGTCACCGGGGAGCTGTTTTTT.

Comment on this clonotype: An end of the junction does not agree with germline; a read error may underlie this. This sequence joins TRBV12-3 or TRBV12-4 and TRBJ2-1; TRBD2 agrees at 9 bases. This CDR3 has 15 amino acids. In DNA, the CDR3 is TGTGCCAGCAGACCGGGACTAGCCCTCTACAATGAGAAGTTCTTC. Translating gives CASRPGLALYNEKFF.

V usage is TRBV3-1 and J usage is TRBJ2-7, with TRBD2 matching over 15 bases. The CDR3 consists of 18 residues. V lost 4 bases, J lost 3 bases, and 10 bases stayed unmatched. Germline V gene data show CDR1 as LGHDT and CDR2 as YNNKEL (reference sequence). CDR3 loop: CASSPARGTSGRFYEQYF. As DNA, the CDR3 is TGTGCCAGCAGCCCAGCCCGGGGGACTAGCGGGAGGTTCTACGAGCAGTACTTC.

This clonotype was seen ten or more times. The V gene is TRBV7-3, the J gene TRBJ2-7, with D hard to call. The length of the CDR3 is 14 residues. The V end lost 4 bases, the J end lost 2 bases, and 12 bases lay between the germline ends. In germline, CDR1 is SGHTA, CDR2 FQGTGA. CDR3 region: CASSSVCWPYEQYF. The CDR3 nucleotides read TGTGCCAGCAGCTCCGTTTGTTGGCCCTACGAGCAGTACTTC.

This clonotype was detected many times. The chain recombines TRBV27 with TRBJ1-2, with D perhaps matching TRBD1 (6 bases). Germline CDR1 reads MNHEY; CDR2 reads SMNVEV (reference sequence). V was shortened by 2 bases and J by 2 bases, with 12 bases between the two germline ends. The CDR3 covers 15 residues. The CDR3 loop reads CASSLQEGVNYGYTF. CDR3 coding DNA: TGTGCCAGCAGTTTACAGGAGGGGGTAAACTATGGCTACACCTTC.

In this sample, this clonotype turned up many times. J is TRBJ1-1 and V is TRBV14; TRBD1 matches at 7 bases. This CDR3 comprises 14 residues. Looked up from germline, CDR1 is SGHDN and CDR2 is FVKESK. V dropped 4 bases and J dropped 8; count of bases not matched to a gene: 10. The CDR3 sequence: CASSRGTVLNEAFF. The CDR3 DNA follows: TGTGCCAGCAGCCGTGGGACAGTCCTCAACGAAGCTTTCTTT.

This clonotype was counted between two and nine times. The chain uses TRBV7-9 and TRBJ2-5, with 9 bases that match TRBD1. Germline CDR1 is SEHNR and CDR2 is FQNEAQ (reference sequence). The V segment lost 5 bases and the J segment 4 bases; nucleotides outside the gene matches: 8. This CDR3 is built from 15 residues. CDR3 protein: CASSTTDRGRETQYF. CDR3 coding DNA: TGTGCCAGCAGCACTACGGACAGGGGAAGAGAGACCCAGTACTTC.

V usage is TRBV30 and J usage is TRBJ1-1, with no clear D. CDR3 size: 14 residues. In germline, CDR1 is GTSNPN, CDR2 SVGIG (reference sequence). The V gene lost 3 bases and the J gene lost 0 bases, with 11 bases spanning the gap. CDR3 sequence reads: CAWSRGRMNTEAFF. The CDR3 nucleotides are TGTGCCTGGAGCCGCGGACGGATGAACACTGAAGCTTTCTTT.

This clonotype was detected ten times or more. The genes are TRBV15 and TRBJ2-7; 7 positions match TRBD2. The CDR3 spans 13 residues. The germline V gene has CDR1 LNHNV and CDR2 YYDKDF (reference sequence). V shed 1 base and J 7 bases; nucleotides not matched to a gene: 4. For the CDR3, the DNA is TGTGCCACCAGCAGAGTTGCGGGGGAAGAGCAGTACTTC. Protein sequence: CATSRVAGEEQYF.

The V gene is TRBV12-5, the J gene TRBJ1-5; TRBD1 matches 9 bases. The ends lost 7 bases at V and 6 bases at J; junction bases unmatched: 4. Germline V gene data show CDR1 as LGHNT and CDR2 as FRNRAP. The CDR3 spans 13 residues. The CDR3 nucleotides are TGTGCTAGTGCCCAGACAGGGGGTCAGCCCCAGCATTTT. It codes for CASAQTGGQPQHF.

In its sample, this clonotype was seen many times. The rearrangement uses TRBV12-5 and TRBJ1-5; D possibly corresponds to TRBD1 (6 bases). Trimming cost V 7 bases and J 5 bases, with 15 bases left between them. This CDR3 is built from 14 residues. Germline assignment: CDR1 LGHNT and CDR2 FRNRAP. CDR3 region: CASEKDSAHQPQHF. CDR3 nucleotides: TGTGCTAGTGAAAAGGACAGCGCCCATCAGCCCCAGCATTTT.

This clonotype came up once. The V call is TRBV7-6, the J call TRBJ2-5; D is undetermined. Germline V lookup: CDR1 SGHVS, CDR2 FNYEAQ. Trimming pared 6 bases from V and 5 bases from J, leaving 16 bases between. The CDR3 length is 14 residues. CDR3 coding DNA: TGTGCCAGCAGTCCCAGCCTTATGGGGGAGACCCAGTACTTC. It codes for CASSPSLMGETQYF.

Many counts were recorded for this clonotype. The chain is built from TRBV27 and TRBJ2-7, with D possibly TRBD2 on 6 matching bases. Looked up from germline, CDR1 is MNHEY and CDR2 is SMNVEV (reference sequence). Trimming pared 5 bases from V and 0 bases from J, leaving 17 bases between. This CDR3 has 16 residues. The CDR3 region is CASSPGGSGYSYEQYF. For the CDR3, the DNA is TGTGCCAGCAGTCCCGGGGGTAGCGGATACTCCTACGAGCAGTACTTC.

This clonotype was detected many times. V is TRBV6-1 and J is TRBJ2-5; 9 bases fit TRBD2. The CDR3 covers 14 residues. V trimming: 7 bases; J trimming: 4 bases; junction bases outside the gene matches: 7. Germline V lookup: CDR1 MNHNS, CDR2 SASEGT. In DNA, the CDR3 is TGTGCCAGCACGGGCGGGGGGGCCCTAGAGACCCAGTACTTC. Translation: CASTGGGALETQYF.

This clonotype was observed a few times. The genes are TRBV7-6 and TRBJ2-7; possible D gene TRBD2, 7 bases. CDR1 and CDR2 (germline): SGHVS, FNYEAQ. The CDR3 is 16 amino acids. Trimming removed 0 bases from V and 0 bases from J, with 12 bases in between. CDR3 protein: CASSLAWGGLSYEQYF. The CDR3 bases are TGTGCCAGCAGCTTAGCGTGGGGGGGCCTCTCCTACGAGCAGTACTTC.

The sample holds many counts of this clonotype. The chain uses TRBV19 and TRBJ2-7, with 10 bases fitting TRBD1. Germline CDR1 is LNHDA and CDR2 is SQIVND (reference sequence). This CDR3 is 16 amino acids long. V gave up 3 bases and J gave up 3 bases; unmatched junction bases: 8. The CDR3 DNA is TGTGCCAGTAGTATCGGGACAGGGGAGGTTGGCTACGAGCAGTACTTC. Translated: CASSIGTGEVGYEQYF.

The rearrangement joins TRBV12-3 or TRBV12-4 to TRBJ1-1; no definite D call. The germline V and J ends were trimmed by 5 bases and 0 bases, with 13 bases remaining between them. The CDR3 covers 15 residues. CDR3 region: CASSPDGELNTEAFF. CDR3 DNA sequence: TGTGCCAGCAGTCCCGACGGAGAATTGAACACTGAAGCTTTCTTT.

The chain combines TRBV28 with TRBJ2-2; D remains unclear. This CDR3 is built from 13 residues. V was shortened by 10 bases and J by 4 bases, with 13 bases between the two germline ends. Germline lookup yields CDR1 MDHEN and CDR2 SYDVKM. CDR3 sequence reads: CATRLEVTGELFF. CDR3 in DNA: TGTGCCACCCGATTAGAGGTCACCGGGGAGCTGTTTTTT.

The V gene is TRBV29-1, the J gene TRBJ2-7; D gene ambiguous. V lost 5 bases, J lost 3 bases, and 8 bases lay in between. Germline values: CDR1 SQVTM, CDR2 ANQGSEA. The CDR3 covers 11 residues. Here the CDR3 DNA reads TGCAGCGTTCGTACAGACTACGAGCAGTACTTC. It is translated as CSVRTDYEQYF.

This clonotype has ten or more counts. The chain combines TRBV29-1 with TRBJ1-5; the match to TRBD1 covers 7 bases. The CDR3 sequence is 14 residues long. Unmatched junction bases numbered 9, after V lost 3 bases and J lost 7 bases. Germline CDR1 reads SQVTM; CDR2 reads ANQGSEA. The CDR3 DNA reads TGCAGCGTTGATGGAGGGGGCGCAGGGCAGCCCCAGCATTTT. Translated: CSVDGGGAGQPQHF. Supplemented by reference TRBV29-1 and TRBJ1-5, the full variable domain reads SAVISQKPSRDICQRGTSLTIQCQVDSQVTMMFWYRQQPGQSLTLIATANQGSEATYESGFVIDKFPISRPNLTFSTLTVSNMSPEDSSIYLCSVDGGGAGQPQHFGDGTRLSIL.

This clonotype showed up just a few times. J is TRBJ1-1 and V is TRBV12-3 or TRBV12-4; tentative D call: TRBD1 (6 bases). This CDR3 region has 14 residues. The V end lost 5 bases, the J end lost 5 bases, and 15 bases lay between the germline ends. CDR3 in amino acids: CASSPPTGRTEAFF. CDR3 coding DNA: TGTGCCAGCAGTCCTCCAACAGGGAGGACTGAAGCTTTCTTT.

This clonotype occurred many times. This chain links TRBV13 with TRBJ2-5; 10 bases agree with TRBD1. With V trimmed by 6 bases and J by 5 bases, 3 bases remained unmatched. Germline CDR1 and CDR2: PRHDT and FYEKMQ (reference sequence). The CDR3 runs to 13 residues. CDR3 sequence reads: CASRSGQGETQYF. CDR3 DNA sequence: TGTGCCAGCAGGTCGGGACAGGGGGAGACCCAGTACTTC.

In this sample, this clonotype turned up many times. The V gene is TRBV20-1, the J gene TRBJ2-7, with 7 bases that match TRBD2. The CDR3 loop spans 12 amino acids. Germline CDR1 is DFQATT and CDR2 is SNEGSKA (reference sequence). With 6 bases clipped from V and 7 bases from J, the junction kept 9 bases outside the gene matches. The CDR3 here is CSARETSREQYF. The CDR3 DNA reads TGCAGTGCCCGAGAGACTAGCAGGGAGCAGTACTTC.

This clonotype appeared many times. DNA for the CDR3: TGTGCCAGCAGTTCTACCGGGACAGGGTTCAACGAGCAGTACTTC. It translates to CASSSTGTGFNEQYF. The chain employs TRBV12-3 or TRBV12-4 and TRBJ2-7, with 9 bases aligning to TRBD1. Germline trimming cut 4 bases from V and 5 bases from J; bases unmatched to any gene: 9. The CDR3 covers 15 residues.